The clone carrying this T cell receptor (beta chain) has at least ten counts. Its antigen remains unidentified. The source of the sample is a study of T cells after posttransplantation cyclophosphamide. Study-level findings and limits: Skin or GI-infiltrating T cells shared few TRB sequences with blood. Later blood repertoires were often dominated by clones from the donor CD8+ memory compartment.

Germline V CDR1 and CDR2: GTSNPN, SVGIG (reference sequence). The CDR3 has 14 residues. Clones were read by immunoSEQ multiplex PCR, and TCRdb kept only the in-frame ones, dropping some. Found here are roughly 49,000 clones, no singletons; the ten largest cover about 2.2%. The related graft donor's blood sample was taken on the day of bone marrow donation. This TCR was sampled from a middle-aged man in good health, CMV-negative, and a related stem cell transplant donor. The chain combines TRBV30 with TRBJ2-2; weak D call: TRBD2 (5 bases). Sequenced material: PBMCs. DNA for the CDR3: TGTGCTGGGAGAGGCGCGAGTAACACCGGGGAGCTGTTTTTT. It encodes CAGRGASNTGELFF. Filled out from reference TRBV30 and TRBJ2-2, the complete variable domain reads SQTIHQWPATLVQPVGSPLSLECTVEGTSNPNLYWYRQAAGRGLQLLFYSVGIGQISSEVPQNLSASRPQDRQFILSSKKLLLSDSGFYLCAGRGASNTGELFFGEGSRLTVL.